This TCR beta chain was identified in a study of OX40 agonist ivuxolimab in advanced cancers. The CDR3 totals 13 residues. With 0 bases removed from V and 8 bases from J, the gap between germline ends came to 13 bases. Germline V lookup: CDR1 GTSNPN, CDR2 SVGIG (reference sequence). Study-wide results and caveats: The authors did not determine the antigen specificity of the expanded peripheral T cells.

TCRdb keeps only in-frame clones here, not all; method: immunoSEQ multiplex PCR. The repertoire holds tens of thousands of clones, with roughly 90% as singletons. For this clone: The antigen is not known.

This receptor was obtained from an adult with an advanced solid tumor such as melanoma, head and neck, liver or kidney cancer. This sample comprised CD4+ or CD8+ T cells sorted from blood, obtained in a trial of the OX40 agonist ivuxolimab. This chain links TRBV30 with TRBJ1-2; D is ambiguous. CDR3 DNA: TGTGCCTGGAGTGTACTCTTGCTTAACGGCTACACCTTC. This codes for CAWSVLLLNGYTF.